Sequencing of this TCR beta chain was carried out in a study of cytomegalovirus exposure and HLA in healthy donors. Broader study findings: Presence/absence analyses supposed approximately even sequencing depth among donors.

In regard to this clone: The antigen is unknown.

This CDR3 is 15 amino acids long. V shed 1 base, J shed 0 bases, and the junction held 0 bases outside the gene matches. In germline, CDR1 is SGHVS, CDR2 FQNEAQ. The PCR made use of 60 Vbeta and 13 Jbeta primers. Under the authors' procedure: An analysis that came later counted some 81 million unique TCR beta chains, roughly 11 million shared. TCRdb's table, derived via immunoSEQ multiplex PCR, lists solely in-frame clones and lacks some. D and trimming come from the DNA, and the V and J calls and clone size come from that table. The sample's table shows 110,000 to 150,000 clones. The clonotype comes from a male donor in good health and CMV-seronegative. This chain connects TRBV7-8 to TRBJ2-7, with TRBD1 matching over 10 bases. Sequencing input: PBMCs. The CDR3 DNA is TGTGCCAGCAGCTTAGGGGACAGGGGCTCCTACGAGCAGTACTTC. Protein: CASSLGDRGSYEQYF.